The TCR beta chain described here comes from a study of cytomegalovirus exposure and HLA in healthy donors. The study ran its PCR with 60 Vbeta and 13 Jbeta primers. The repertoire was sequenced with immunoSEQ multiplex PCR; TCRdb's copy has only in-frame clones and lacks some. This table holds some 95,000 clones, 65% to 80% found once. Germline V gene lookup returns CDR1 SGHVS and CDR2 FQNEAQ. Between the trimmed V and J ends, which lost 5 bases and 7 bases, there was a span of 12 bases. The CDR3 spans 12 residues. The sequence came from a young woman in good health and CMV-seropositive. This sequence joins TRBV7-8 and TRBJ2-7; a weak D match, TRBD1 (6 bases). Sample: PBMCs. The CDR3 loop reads CASSRDIGEQYF. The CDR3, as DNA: TGTGCCAGCAGCCGGGACATTGGGGAGCAGTACTTC.